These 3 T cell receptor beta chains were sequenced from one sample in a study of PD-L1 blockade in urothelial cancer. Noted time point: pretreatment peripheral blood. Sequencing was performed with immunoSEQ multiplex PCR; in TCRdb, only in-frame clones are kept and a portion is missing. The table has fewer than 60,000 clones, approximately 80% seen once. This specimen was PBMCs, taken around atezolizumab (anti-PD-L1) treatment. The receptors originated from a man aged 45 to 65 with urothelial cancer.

The CDR3 reads CASSPWGRGLAQPQHF. CDR3 bases: TGTGCCAGCAGTCCCTGGGGCAGGGGATTGGCTCAGCCCCAGCATTTT. The chain joins TRBV27 to TRBJ1-5; TRBD1 might be the D (6 bases). Deletions cut 5 bases from V and 6 bases from J, with 20 bases between. The length of the CDR3 is 16 residues. From germline, CDR1 is MNHEY and CDR2 SMNVEV (reference sequence).

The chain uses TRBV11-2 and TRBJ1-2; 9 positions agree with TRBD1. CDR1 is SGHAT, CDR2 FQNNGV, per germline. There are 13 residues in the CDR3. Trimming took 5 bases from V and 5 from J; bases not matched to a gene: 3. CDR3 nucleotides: TGTGCCAGCAGCAGGGGACAGGGTTATGGCTACACCTTC. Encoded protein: CASSRGQGYGYTF.

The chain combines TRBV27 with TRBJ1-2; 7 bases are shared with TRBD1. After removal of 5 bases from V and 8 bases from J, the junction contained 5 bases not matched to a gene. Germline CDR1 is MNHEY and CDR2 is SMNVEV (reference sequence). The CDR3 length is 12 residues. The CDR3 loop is CASSDYRGGYTF. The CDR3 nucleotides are TGTGCCAGCAGTGATTACAGGGGCGGCTACACCTTC.